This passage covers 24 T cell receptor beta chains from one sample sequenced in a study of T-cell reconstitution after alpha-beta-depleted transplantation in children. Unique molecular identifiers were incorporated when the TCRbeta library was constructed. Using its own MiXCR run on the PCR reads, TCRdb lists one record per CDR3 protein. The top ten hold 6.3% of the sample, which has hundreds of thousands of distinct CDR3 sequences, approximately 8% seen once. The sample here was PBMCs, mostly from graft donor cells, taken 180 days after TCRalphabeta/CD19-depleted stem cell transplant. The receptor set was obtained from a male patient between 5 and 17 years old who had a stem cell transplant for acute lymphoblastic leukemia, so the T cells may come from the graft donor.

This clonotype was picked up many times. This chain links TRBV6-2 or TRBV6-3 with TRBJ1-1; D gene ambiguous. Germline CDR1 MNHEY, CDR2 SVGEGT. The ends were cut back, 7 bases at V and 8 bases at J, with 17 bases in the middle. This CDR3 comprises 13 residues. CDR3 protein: CASTPPPGREAFF. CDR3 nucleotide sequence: TGTGCCAGCACTCCCCCTCCGGGCCGGGAAGCTTTCTTT.

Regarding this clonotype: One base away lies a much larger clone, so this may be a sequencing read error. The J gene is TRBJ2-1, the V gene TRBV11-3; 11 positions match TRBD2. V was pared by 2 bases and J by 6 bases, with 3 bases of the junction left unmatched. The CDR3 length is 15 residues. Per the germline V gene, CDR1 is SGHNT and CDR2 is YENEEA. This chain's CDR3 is CASSLIAGGRNEQFF. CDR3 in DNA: TGTGCCAGCAGCTTAATAGCGGGGGGGCGCAATGAGCAGTTCTTC. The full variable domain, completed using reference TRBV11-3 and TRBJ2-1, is EAGVVQSPRYKIIEKKQPVAFWCNPISGHNTLYWYLQNLGQGPELLIRYENEEAVDDSQLPKDRFSAERLKGVDSTLKIQPAELGDSAVYLCASSLIAGGRNEQFFGPGTRLTVL.

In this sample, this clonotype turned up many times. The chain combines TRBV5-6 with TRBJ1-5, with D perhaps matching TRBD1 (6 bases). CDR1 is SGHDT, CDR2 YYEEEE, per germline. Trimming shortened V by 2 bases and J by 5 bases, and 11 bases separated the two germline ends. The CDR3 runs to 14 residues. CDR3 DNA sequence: TGTGCCAGCAGCTTAGGACAGTCCTATCAGCCCCAGCATTTT. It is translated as CASSLGQSYQPQHF.

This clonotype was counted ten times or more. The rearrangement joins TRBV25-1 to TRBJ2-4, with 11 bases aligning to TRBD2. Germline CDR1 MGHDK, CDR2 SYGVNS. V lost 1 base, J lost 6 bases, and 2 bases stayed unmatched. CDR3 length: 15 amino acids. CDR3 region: CASSESGLAGNIQYF. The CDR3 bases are TGTGCCAGCAGTGAATCAGGACTAGCGGGAAACATTCAGTACTTC. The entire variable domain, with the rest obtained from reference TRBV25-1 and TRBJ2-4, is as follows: EADIYQTPRYLVIGTGKKITLECSQTMGHDKMYWYQQDPGMELHLIHYSYGVNSTEKGDLSSESTVSRIRTEHFPLTLESARPSHTSQYLCASSESGLAGNIQYFGAGTRLSVL.

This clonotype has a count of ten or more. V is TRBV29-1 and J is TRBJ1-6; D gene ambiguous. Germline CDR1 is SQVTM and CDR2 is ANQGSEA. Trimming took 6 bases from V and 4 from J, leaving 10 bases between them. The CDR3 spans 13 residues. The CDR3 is CSVKMAYNSPLHF. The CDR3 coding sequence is TGCAGCGTCAAGATGGCTTATAATTCACCCCTCCACTTT.

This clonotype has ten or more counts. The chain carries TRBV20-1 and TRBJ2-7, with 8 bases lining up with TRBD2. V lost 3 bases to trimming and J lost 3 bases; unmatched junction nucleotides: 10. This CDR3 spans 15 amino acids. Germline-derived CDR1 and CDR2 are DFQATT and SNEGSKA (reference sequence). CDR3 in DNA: TGCAGTGCTAGCCCTCAGCGGGGGTTAGTCTACGAGCAGTACTTC. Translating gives CSASPQRGLVYEQYF.

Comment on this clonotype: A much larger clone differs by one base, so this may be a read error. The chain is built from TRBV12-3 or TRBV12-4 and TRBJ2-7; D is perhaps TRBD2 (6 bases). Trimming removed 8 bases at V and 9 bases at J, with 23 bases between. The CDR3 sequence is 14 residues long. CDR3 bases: TGTGCCAGCGCCCGGTCGGTTACCCTGGAGGGGCAGTACTTC. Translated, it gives CASARSVTLEGQYF.

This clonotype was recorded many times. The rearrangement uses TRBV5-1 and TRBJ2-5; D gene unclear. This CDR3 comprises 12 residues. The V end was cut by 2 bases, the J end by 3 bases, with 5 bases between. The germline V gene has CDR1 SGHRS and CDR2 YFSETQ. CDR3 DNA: TGCGCCAGCAGCTTTGGAGAAGAGACCCAGTACTTC. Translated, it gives CASSFGEETQYF.

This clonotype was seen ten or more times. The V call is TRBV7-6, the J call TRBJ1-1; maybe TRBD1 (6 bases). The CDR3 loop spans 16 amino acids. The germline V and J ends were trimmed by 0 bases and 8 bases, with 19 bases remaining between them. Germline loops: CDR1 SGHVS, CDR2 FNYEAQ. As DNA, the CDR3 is TGTGCCAGCAGCTTAGCGATGGCGGGGGGCGCGGGAGAAGCTTTCTTT. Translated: CASSLAMAGGAGEAFF.

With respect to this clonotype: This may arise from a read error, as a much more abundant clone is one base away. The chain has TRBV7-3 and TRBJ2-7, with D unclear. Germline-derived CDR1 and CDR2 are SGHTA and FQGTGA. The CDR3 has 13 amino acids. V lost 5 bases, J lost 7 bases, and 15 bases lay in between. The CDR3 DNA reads TGTGCCAGCAGCAACCTAGAAGGTGGGGAGCAGTACTTC. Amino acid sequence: CASSNLEGGEQYF.

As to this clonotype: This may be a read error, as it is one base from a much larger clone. The DNA for the CDR3 is TGCGGTGCTACCCGGGACAGGGGATTCAAAGAGACCCAGTACTTC. It specifies CGATRDRGFKETQYF. This sequence joins TRBV20-1 and TRBJ2-5; 10 bases match TRBD1. The CDR3 length is 15 residues. Germline V gene sequence: CDR1 DFQATT, CDR2 SNEGSKA (reference sequence).

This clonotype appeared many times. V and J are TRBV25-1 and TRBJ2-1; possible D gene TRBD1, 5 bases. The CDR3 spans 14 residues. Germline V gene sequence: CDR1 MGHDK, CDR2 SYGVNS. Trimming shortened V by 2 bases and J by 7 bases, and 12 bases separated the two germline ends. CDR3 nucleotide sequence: TGTGCCAGCAGTGAAATAGGGGCTCGGAATGAGCAGTTCTTC. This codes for CASSEIGARNEQFF.

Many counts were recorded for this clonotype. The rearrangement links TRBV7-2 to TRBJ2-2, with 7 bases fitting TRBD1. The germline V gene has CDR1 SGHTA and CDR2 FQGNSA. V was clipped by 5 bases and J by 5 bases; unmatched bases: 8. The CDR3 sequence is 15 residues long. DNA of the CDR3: TGTGCCAGCAGCAAACCCACAGGGGCTACCGGGGAGCTGTTTTTT. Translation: CASSKPTGATGELFF.

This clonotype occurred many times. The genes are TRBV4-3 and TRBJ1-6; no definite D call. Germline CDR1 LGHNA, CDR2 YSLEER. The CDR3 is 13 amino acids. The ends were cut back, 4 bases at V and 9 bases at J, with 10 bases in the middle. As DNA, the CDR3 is TGCGCCAGCAGCCCGTTCTGGTTTTCACCCCTCCACTTT. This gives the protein CASSPFWFSPLHF.

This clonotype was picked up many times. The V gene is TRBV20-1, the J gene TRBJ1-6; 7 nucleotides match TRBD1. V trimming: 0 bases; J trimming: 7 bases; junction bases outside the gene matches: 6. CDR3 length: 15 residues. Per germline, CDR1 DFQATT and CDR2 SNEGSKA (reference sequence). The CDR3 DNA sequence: TGCAGTGCTAGAGATAAAGCAGGGGGAAATTCACCCCTCCACTTT. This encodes CSARDKAGGNSPLHF.

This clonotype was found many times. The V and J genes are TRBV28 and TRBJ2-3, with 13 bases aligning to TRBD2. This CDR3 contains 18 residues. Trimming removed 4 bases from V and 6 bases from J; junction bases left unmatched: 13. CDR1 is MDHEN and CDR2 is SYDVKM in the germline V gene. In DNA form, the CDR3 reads TGTGCCAGCAGTTCGTTCAAACTTACTAGCGGGAGGGCGGATACGCAGTATTTT. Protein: CASSSFKLTSGRADTQYF.

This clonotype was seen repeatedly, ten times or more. The CDR3 is CASSLGRGSSYNEQFF. CDR3 bases: TGTGCCAGCAGCCTGGGGCGGGGTAGCTCCTACAATGAGCAGTTCTTC. This chain connects TRBV12-3 or TRBV12-4 to TRBJ2-1; D is possibly TRBD2 (6 bases). V lost 6 bases to trimming and J lost 0 bases, with 15 bases between them. The CDR3 length is 16 residues.

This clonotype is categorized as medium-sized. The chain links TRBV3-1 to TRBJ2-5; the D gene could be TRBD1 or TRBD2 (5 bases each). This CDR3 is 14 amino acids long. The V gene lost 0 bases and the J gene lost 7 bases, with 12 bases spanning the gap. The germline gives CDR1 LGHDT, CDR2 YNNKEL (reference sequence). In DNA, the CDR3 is TGTGCCAGCAGCCAAGAAGTGGGGGTAAGGACCCAGTACTTC. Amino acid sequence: CASSQEVGVRTQYF.

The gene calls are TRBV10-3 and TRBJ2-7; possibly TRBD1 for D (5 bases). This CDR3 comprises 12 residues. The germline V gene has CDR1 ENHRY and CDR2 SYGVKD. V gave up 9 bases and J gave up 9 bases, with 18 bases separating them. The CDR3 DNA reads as TGTGCCATAACAGACAGCCACGAGAGGCAGTACTTC. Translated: CAITDSHERQYF.

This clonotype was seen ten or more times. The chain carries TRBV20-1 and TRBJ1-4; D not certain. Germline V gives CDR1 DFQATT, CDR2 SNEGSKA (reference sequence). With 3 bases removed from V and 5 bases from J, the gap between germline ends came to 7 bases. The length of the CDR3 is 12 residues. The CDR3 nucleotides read TGCAGTGCTAGGAGGACCAATGAAAAACTGTTTTTT. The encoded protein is CSARRTNEKLFF.

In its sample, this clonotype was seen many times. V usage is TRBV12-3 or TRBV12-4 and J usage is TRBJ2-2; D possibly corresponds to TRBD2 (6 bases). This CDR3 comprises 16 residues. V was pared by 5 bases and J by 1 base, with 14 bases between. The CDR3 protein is CASSPAGTWNTGELFF. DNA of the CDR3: TGTGCCAGCAGTCCCGCAGGGACTTGGAACACCGGGGAGCTGTTTTTT.

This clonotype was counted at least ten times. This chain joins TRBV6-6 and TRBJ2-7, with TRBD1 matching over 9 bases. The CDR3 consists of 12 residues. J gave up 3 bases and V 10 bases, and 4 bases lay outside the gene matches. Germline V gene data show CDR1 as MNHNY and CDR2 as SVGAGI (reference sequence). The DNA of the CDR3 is TGTGCCACCCGGGACAGGGACTACGAGCAGTACTTC. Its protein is CATRDRDYEQYF.

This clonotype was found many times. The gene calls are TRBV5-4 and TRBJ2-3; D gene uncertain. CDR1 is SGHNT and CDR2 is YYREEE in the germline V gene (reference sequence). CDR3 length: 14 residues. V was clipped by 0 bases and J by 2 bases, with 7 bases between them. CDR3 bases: TGTGCCAGCAGCTTGGCACAGAACACAGATACGCAGTATTTT. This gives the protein CASSLAQNTDTQYF.

CDR3 residues: CASSYEPPGGRVAQYF. The CDR3 nucleotides are TGTGCCAGCAGTTACGAACCTCCGGGGGGCCGGGTGGCCCAGTACTTC. The rearrangement joins TRBV6-5 to TRBJ2-5, with D tentatively TRBD2 (7 bases). The V end was cut by 2 bases, the J end by 9 bases, with 22 bases between. The CDR3 length is 16 residues. Germline values: CDR1 MNHEY, CDR2 SVGAGI.